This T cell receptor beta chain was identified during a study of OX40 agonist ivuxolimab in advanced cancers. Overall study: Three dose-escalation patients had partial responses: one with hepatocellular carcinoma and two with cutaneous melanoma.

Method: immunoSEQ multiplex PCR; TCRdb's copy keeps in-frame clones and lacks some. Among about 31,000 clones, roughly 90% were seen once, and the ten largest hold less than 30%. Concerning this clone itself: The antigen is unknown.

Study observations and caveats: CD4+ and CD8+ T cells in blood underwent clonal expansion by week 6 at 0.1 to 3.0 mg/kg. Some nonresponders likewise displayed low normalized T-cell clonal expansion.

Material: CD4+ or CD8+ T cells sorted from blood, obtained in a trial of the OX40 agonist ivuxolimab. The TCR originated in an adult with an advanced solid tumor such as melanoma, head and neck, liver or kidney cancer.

The CDR3 reads CASSTARDSSSYNEQFF. In DNA, the CDR3 is TGTGCCAGCAGCACAGCGAGGGACAGCAGCTCCTACAATGAGCAGTTCTTC. The chain has TRBV7-6 and TRBJ2-1, with 7 bases lining up with TRBD1. The CDR3 spans 17 residues. The J segment lost 0 bases and the V segment lost 5 bases, leaving 10 bases of the junction unmatched. The germline V gene has CDR1 SGHVS and CDR2 FNYEAQ.